These 4 T cell receptor beta chains came from one sample sequenced in a study of PD-L1 blockade in urothelial cancer. Data came from immunoSEQ multiplex PCR; TCRdb stores just in-frame clones and leaves some out. The sample yields about 29,000 clones, roughly 84% seen once. Time point reported: peripheral blood 6 weeks after treatment start. The sequencing here drew on PBMCs, taken around atezolizumab (anti-PD-L1) treatment. The receptors derive from a man between 65 and 79 years old with urothelial cancer.

The chain has TRBV11-2 and TRBJ2-5; TRBD1 matches at 7 bases. The closer fit of TRBJ2-7 to the DNA end suggests the J call may be wrong. The CDR3 runs to 16 residues. Germline values: CDR1 SGHAT, CDR2 FQNNGV. The CDR3, as DNA: TGTGCCAGCAGCAATCGTTGGGACAGCCCTACCGACGAGCAGTACTTC. As protein: CASSNRWDSPTDEQYF.

The V and J genes are TRBV9 and TRBJ2-7; D might be TRBD2 (5 bases). In germline, CDR1 is SGDLS, CDR2 YYNGEE. The CDR3 is 11 residues long. V was clipped by 4 bases and J by 3 bases, with 5 bases between them. The CDR3: CASSRGYEQYF. For the CDR3, the DNA is TGTGCCAGCAGCCGGGGCTACGAGCAGTACTTC. The full variable domain, rest sourced from reference TRBV9 and TRBJ2-7, is DSGVTQTPKHLITATGQRVTLRCSPRSGDLSVYWYQQSLDQGLQFLIQYYNGEERAKGNILERFSAQQFPDLHSELNLSSLELGDSALYFCASSRGYEQYFGPGTRLTVT.

The chain uses TRBV7-2 and TRBJ2-2; 8 bases fit TRBD2. J lost 6 bases, V lost 1 base, and 4 bases had no gene match. The CDR3 length is 15 residues. Germline lookup yields CDR1 SGHTA and CDR2 FQGNSA. The CDR3 DNA is TGTGCCAGCAGCTTAGGAAGTAGCGGGGCCGGGGAGCTGTTTTTT. It encodes CASSLGSSGAGELFF.

This clone was counted only a few times. CDR3 nucleotides: TGTGCCAGCAGGGGACAGGGGGCCGGGGACACTGAAGCTTTCTTT. It yields the protein CASRGQGAGDTEAFF. The J gene is TRBJ1-1, the V gene TRBV6-5, with 12 bases that match TRBD1. The V segment lost 6 bases and the J segment 3 bases; nucleotides outside the gene matches: 5. CDR3 length: 15 residues. CDR1 is MNHEY and CDR2 is SVGAGI in the germline V gene.